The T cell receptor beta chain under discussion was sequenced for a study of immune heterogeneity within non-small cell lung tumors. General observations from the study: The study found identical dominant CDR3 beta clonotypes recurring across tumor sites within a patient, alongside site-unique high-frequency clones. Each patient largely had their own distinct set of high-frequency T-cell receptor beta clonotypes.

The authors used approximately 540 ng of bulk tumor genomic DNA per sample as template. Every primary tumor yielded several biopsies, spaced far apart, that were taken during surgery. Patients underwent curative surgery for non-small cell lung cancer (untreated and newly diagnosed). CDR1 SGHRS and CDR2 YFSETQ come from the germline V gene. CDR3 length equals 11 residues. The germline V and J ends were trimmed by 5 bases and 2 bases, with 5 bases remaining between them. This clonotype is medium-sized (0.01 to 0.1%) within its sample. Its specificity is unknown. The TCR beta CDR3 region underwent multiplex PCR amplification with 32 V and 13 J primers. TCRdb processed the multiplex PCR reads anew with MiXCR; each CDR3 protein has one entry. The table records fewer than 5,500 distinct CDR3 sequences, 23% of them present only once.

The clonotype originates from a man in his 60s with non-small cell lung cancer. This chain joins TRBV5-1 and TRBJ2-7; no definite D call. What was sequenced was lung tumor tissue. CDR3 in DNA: TGCGCCAGCAGATCGGCCTACGAGCAGTACTTC. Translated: CASRSAYEQYF.